Presented here are 9 T cell receptor beta chains from one specimen sequenced in a study of CD8+CD57+ T cells in acquired aplastic anemia. Genomic DNA, serving as template, underwent TCR beta VDJ and CDR3 profiling. TCRdb re-analysed the reads in MiXCR, keeping a single row per CDR3 protein. The sample has about 190,000 distinct CDR3 sequences; less than 70% are singletons. The material sequenced was sorted CD4+, CD8+, or CD8+CD57+ T cells (not recorded which) from PBMCs. Source of these receptors: a human donor in good health, serving as a control.

In DNA form, the CDR3 reads TGTGCCAGCAGCTTAGAAAGGGCACAAGAGACCCAGTACTTC. Translation: CASSLERAQETQYF. The chain recombines TRBV7-6 with TRBJ2-5; D not resolved. Germline V gene lookup returns CDR1 SGHVS and CDR2 FNYEAQ. This CDR3 has 14 amino acids. V was shortened by 1 base and J by 2 bases, with 8 bases between the two germline ends.

The rearrangement joins TRBV12-3 or TRBV12-4 to TRBJ1-6; D might be TRBD1 (5 bases). CDR3 size: 15 residues. V was clipped by 6 bases and J by 5 bases, with 14 bases between them. The CDR3: CASRETVNNNSPLHF. The CDR3 region has the DNA TGTGCCAGCAGGGAGACAGTAAACAATAATTCACCCCTCCACTTT.

The CDR3, as DNA: TGTGCCACCAGTGATTTGACGGGGGCGGCTTTCTTT. Its protein product is CATSDLTGAAFF. The rearrangement joins TRBV24-1 to TRBJ1-1; possibly TRBD1 for D (6 bases). CDR1 KGHDR and CDR2 SFDVKD come from the germline V gene. This CDR3 region has 12 residues. The V end was cut by 0 bases, the J end by 11 bases, with 9 bases between.

The chain couples TRBV7-2 to TRBJ1-5; TRBD1 agrees at 8 bases. V was pared by 5 bases and J by 11 bases, with 14 bases of the junction left unmatched. The CDR3 runs to 15 residues. CDR1 is SGHTA and CDR2 is FQGNSA in the germline V gene. The CDR3 DNA reads as TGTGCCAGCAGCATCCTTCAGGGGGCGGTTGGGGCCCAGCATTTT. Its protein is CASSILQGAVGAQHF. The variable domain in full, completed from reference TRBV7-2 and TRBJ1-5, reads GAGVSQSPSNKVTEKGKDVELRCDPISGHTALYWYRQSLGQGLEFLIYFQGNSAPDKSGLPSDRFSAERTGGSVSTLTIQRTQQEDSAVYLCASSILQGAVGAQHFGDGTRLSIL.

The chain links TRBV14 to TRBJ2-5; 12 bases align to TRBD2. The V gene's germline CDR1 is SGHDN and CDR2 FVKESK. CDR3 length: 17 residues. With 6 bases clipped from V and 5 bases from J, the junction kept 13 bases outside the gene matches. This CDR3 reads CASSEGSGGLAGETQYF. The DNA for the CDR3 is TGTGCCAGCAGTGAAGGCTCCGGCGGACTAGCGGGGGAGACCCAGTACTTC. The whole variable domain, remainder taken from reference TRBV14 and TRBJ2-5, is EAGVTQFPSHSVIEKGQTVTLRCDPISGHDNLYWYRRVMGKEIKFLLHFVKESKQDESGMPNNRFLAERTGGTYSTLKVQPAELEDSGVYFCASSEGSGGLAGETQYFGPGTRLLVL.

Only one count was recorded for this clonotype. The chain employs TRBV5-1 and TRBJ2-1, with 8 positions matching TRBD2. TRBJ2-7 explains the end of the DNA better; the J call may be wrong. CDR3 length: 13 amino acids. From germline, CDR1 is SGHRS and CDR2 YFSETQ. This CDR3 is CASRAGLAYEQYF. For the CDR3, the DNA is TGCGCCAGCAGGGCGGGACTAGCCTACGAGCAGTACTTC.

The sample holds many counts of this clonotype. The chain has TRBV20-1 and TRBJ1-5, with D unclear. V gave up 1 base and J gave up 1 base, with 8 bases separating them. Per the germline V gene, CDR1 is DFQATT and CDR2 is SNEGSKA (reference sequence). The CDR3 contains 14 residues. This chain's CDR3 is CSARAATSNQPQHF. In DNA, the CDR3 is TGCAGTGCTAGAGCGGCAACGAGCAATCAGCCCCAGCATTTT.

This chain connects TRBV24-1 to TRBJ1-1; D gene ambiguous. This CDR3 contains 13 residues. Trimming stripped 4 bases from V and 3 bases from J, with 8 bases between. Germline lookup yields CDR1 KGHDR and CDR2 SFDVKD. The CDR3 protein is CATSDPAHTEAFF. The CDR3 nucleotides read TGTGCCACCAGTGACCCTGCCCACACTGAAGCTTTCTTT.

This clonotype was seen more than once but under ten times. This chain joins TRBV12-3 or TRBV12-4 and TRBJ1-2, with 7 bases lining up with TRBD1. V shed 1 base, J shed 4 bases, and the junction held 6 bases outside the gene matches. CDR3 size: 15 residues. CDR3 bases: TGTGCCAGCAGTTTAGGCCGCACAGGGGTCTATGGCTACACCTTC. Residues: CASSLGRTGVYGYTF.